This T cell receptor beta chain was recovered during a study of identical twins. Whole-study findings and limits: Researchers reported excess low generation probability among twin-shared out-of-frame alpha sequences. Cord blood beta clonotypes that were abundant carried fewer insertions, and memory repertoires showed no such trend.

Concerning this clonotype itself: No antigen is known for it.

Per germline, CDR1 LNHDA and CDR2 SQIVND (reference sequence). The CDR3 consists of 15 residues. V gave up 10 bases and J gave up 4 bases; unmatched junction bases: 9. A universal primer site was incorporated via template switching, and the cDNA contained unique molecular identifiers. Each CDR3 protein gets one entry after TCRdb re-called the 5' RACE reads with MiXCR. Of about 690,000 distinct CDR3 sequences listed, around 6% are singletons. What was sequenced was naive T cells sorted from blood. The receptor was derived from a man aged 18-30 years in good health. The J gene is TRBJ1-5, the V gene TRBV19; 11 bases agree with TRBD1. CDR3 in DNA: TGTGCCACCACAGGGGGGACAGGGGGGAATCAGCCCCAGCATTTT. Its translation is CATTGGTGGNQPQHF.